One and the same sample provided the 10 T cell receptor beta chains below, sequenced in a study of T cell repertoires in cytomegalovirus infection. A single record per CDR3 protein comes from TCRdb applying MiXCR to the reads. The data show fewer than 350,000 distinct CDR3 sequences, roughly 16% seen once. The sample consisted of PBMCs. These receptors were taken from a human donor in good health (CMV status not recorded). Some clones in this sample may be carry-over from other donors' samples.

A few counts support this clonotype. The chain employs TRBV27 and TRBJ2-5, with D possibly being TRBD2 (6 bases). Germline CDR1 and CDR2: MNHEY and SMNVEV (reference sequence). This CDR3 is built from 15 residues. Trimming took 8 bases from V and 2 from J, leaving 18 bases between them. Here the CDR3 DNA reads TGTGCCAGCGGCCCGGGGGTAATCCCACAAGAGACCCAGTACTTC. Amino acid sequence: CASGPGVIPQETQYF.

This clonotype has more than one count but fewer than ten. This chain links TRBV24-1 with TRBJ2-7, with D perhaps matching TRBD1 (5 bases). This CDR3 has 13 residues. The germline gives CDR1 KGHDR, CDR2 SFDVKD. Trimming took off 4 bases at V and 5 bases at J, with 11 bases between the two ends. In nucleotides, the CDR3 is TGTGCCACCAGTGACTCCGACAGTGACGAGCAGTACTTC. It codes for CATSDSDSDEQYF.

The V call is TRBV12-3 or TRBV12-4, the J call TRBJ1-2; weak D call: TRBD1 (6 bases). CDR3 length: 16 residues. Between the trimmed V and J ends, which lost 5 bases and 2 bases, there was a span of 18 bases. The CDR3 region is CASSGEPGEANYGYTF. CDR3 DNA: TGTGCCAGCAGTGGGGAGCCAGGGGAGGCCAACTATGGCTACACCTTC.

This clonotype was seen a few times. The chain combines TRBV7-9 with TRBJ1-1; 11 bases are a match to TRBD1. Trimming at V came to 5 bases and at J to 0 bases, leaving 5 bases not matched to a gene. There are 16 residues in the CDR3. Per germline, CDR1 SEHNR and CDR2 FQNEAQ (reference sequence). CDR3 in DNA: TGTGCCAGCAGCCCCGGGACAGGGGGTTTGAACACTGAAGCTTTCTTT. It yields the protein CASSPGTGGLNTEAFF.

This clonotype has a count of ten or more. The chain links TRBV7-2 to TRBJ1-5; TRBD1 might be the D (6 bases). Looked up from germline, CDR1 is SGHTA and CDR2 is FQGNSA. This CDR3 spans 15 amino acids. The V gene lost 3 bases and the J gene lost 10 bases, with 19 bases spanning the gap. The CDR3 DNA is TGTGCCAGCAGCTTCGGACAGCGCGGGGGACAACCCCAGCATTTT. It is translated as CASSFGQRGGQPQHF.

In this sample, this clonotype turned up a few times. V and J are TRBV4-2 and TRBJ2-6, with 8 bases matching TRBD1. The CDR3 runs to 18 residues. The germline gives CDR1 LGHNA, CDR2 YNFKEQ. The V segment lost 0 bases and the J segment 0 bases; nucleotides outside the gene matches: 4. As DNA, the CDR3 is TGTGCCAGCAGCCAAGAGGACAGGGCTTCCTCTGGGGCCAACGTCCTGACTTTC. Amino acid sequence: CASSQEDRASSGANVLTF.

This clonotype appeared many times. The chain combines TRBV7-2 with TRBJ2-2; D is unresolved. Trimming removed 5 bases from V and 4 bases from J, with 14 bases in between. The V gene's germline CDR1 is SGHTA and CDR2 FQGNSA. The CDR3 consists of 15 residues. The CDR3 here is CASSALRVSTGELFF. DNA of the CDR3: TGTGCCAGCAGCGCCCTCCGGGTCAGCACCGGGGAGCTGTTTTTT.

The CDR3 loop is CASSFGTGNYGYTF. The CDR3 DNA sequence: TGTGCCAGCAGTTTCGGGACAGGGAACTATGGCTACACCTTC. The chain joins TRBV27 to TRBJ1-2; 9 positions match TRBD1. The CDR3 totals 14 residues. With V trimmed by 3 bases and J by 2 bases, 1 base remained unmatched. Per germline, CDR1 MNHEY and CDR2 SMNVEV (reference sequence).

This clonotype was seen many times. CDR3 sequence: CASSLDRNSNQPQHF. CDR3 nucleotides: TGTGCCAGCAGTCTGGACAGAAATAGCAATCAGCCCCAGCATTTT. The J gene is TRBJ1-5, the V gene TRBV6-1; D perhaps matches TRBD1 (6 bases). The germline V gene encodes CDR1 MNHNS and CDR2 SASEGT. Trimming took off 5 bases at V and 0 bases at J, with 11 bases between the two ends. The CDR3 contains 15 residues.

The chain combines TRBV2 with TRBJ1-1; 7 positions agree with TRBD1. V was clipped by 5 bases and J by 5 bases; unmatched bases: 8. CDR1 and CDR2 from the germline V gene are SNHLY and FYNNEI. CDR3 length: 14 amino acids. The chain's CDR3 is CASSTTGVWTEAFF. The CDR3 bases are TGTGCCAGCAGTACCACAGGGGTGTGGACTGAAGCTTTCTTT.